This entry is about one T cell receptor (beta chain). Its specificity is not known. The sample comes from a study of B cell selection in AIRE deficiency. Broader study findings: CDR3s were shorter in shared Treg sequences, reflecting few non-templated nucleotide insertions. Healthy Tconv contained 36.6% of shared healthy Treg sequences; only TCRbeta sequenced. AIRE-deficient Tconv and Treg repertoires matched healthy donors in TCRBV, CDR3 length, diversity.

The authors' processing: Treg pools: approximately 60,000 distinct patient, over 90,000 donor TCRbeta sequences. This table comes from immunoSEQ multiplex PCR, and its TCRdb copy is limited to in-frame clones, with some not included. The D gene and trimming were derived from the DNA, and the V and J assignments and clone size from that table. Here the sample spans 20,000 to 25,000 clones, about 95% being singletons. The regulatory T cell sort gate was CD4+CD25hiCD127low/negative. This CDR3 is 15 amino acids long. Trimming stripped 3 bases from V and 11 bases from J, with 23 bases between. Germline-derived CDR1 and CDR2 are SGDLS and YYNGEE.

V and J are TRBV9 and TRBJ1-1; weak D call: TRBD1 (5 bases). This clonotype was sampled from a human donor with AIRE deficiency. The sample consisted of Tregs sorted from PBMCs. This chain's CDR3 is CASSADLMTATSAFF. The CDR3, as DNA: TGTGCCAGCAGCGCGGATCTAATGACAGCCACCTCGGCTTTCTTT.